This T cell receptor beta chain was captured by sequencing in a study of control samples from healthy donors and cancer patients. Repertoires were generated with immunoSEQ multiplex PCR, while TCRdb's copy carries only in-frame clones and drops some. The repertoire includes tens of thousands of clones, around 81% of them detected once, and around 20% sits in the top ten. Germline-derived CDR1 and CDR2 are LNHDA and SQIVND (reference sequence). The junction had 8 bases not matched to a gene; V was cut back by 6 bases and J by 4 bases. The CDR3 covers 16 residues. Sequenced sample: blood. J is TRBJ2-2 and V is TRBV19; 10 bases align to TRBD1. This TCR derives from a man aged 30 to 39 in good health. This CDR3 is CASRNWGQGSTGELFF. The CDR3 nucleotides read TGTGCCAGTAGAAACTGGGGACAGGGGTCCACCGGGGAGCTGTTTTTT.